This TCR beta chain stems from a study of cytomegalovirus exposure and HLA in healthy donors. Study-wide points: In vitro work confirmed that a few CMV-associated chains recognize CMV antigens. The tendency of first-cohort TCR clusters to co-occur in the 100 to 150 validation repertoires emerged from a later analysis. The study recorded over 150 TCR beta chains that were cytomegalovirus-associated.

In regard to this clone: Antigen specificity is unknown.

Clones were sequenced by immunoSEQ multiplex PCR, and TCRdb holds only the in-frame ones, with some missing. The table lists 130,000 to 150,000 clones, almost 85% of them singletons. Germline V gene data show CDR1 as SGHKS and CDR2 as YYEKEE (reference sequence). V lost 3 bases, J lost 4 bases, and 13 bases lay in between. There are 15 residues in the CDR3. The rearrangement joins TRBV5-5 to TRBJ1-4; D is perhaps TRBD1 (6 bases). This receptor was identified in a woman in her twenties or thirties in good health and CMV-seronegative. Sequencing was performed on PBMCs. CDR3 protein: CASSSSIRGNEKLFF. CDR3 bases: TGTGCCAGCAGCTCCTCTATCAGGGGTAATGAAAAACTGTTTTTT.